This TCR beta chain was documented in a study of blood T cell repertoires in COVID-19. Whole-study context: Sources were T cells, B-cell-depleted T cells, or PBMCs; the material itself was cDNA or gDNA.

Patients at the Seattle site were enrolled during active infection and followed longitudinally. In the original processing: How many nucleated cells were present was estimated from reference gene primer amplification. Profiling relied on immunoSEQ multiplex PCR, and the TCRdb table lists in-frame clones only, not all of them. That table gives V, J and clone size, and the DNA gave D and trimming. The table includes 85,000 to 100,000 clones, 87% detected once. J lost 0 bases, V lost 5 bases, and 4 bases had no gene match. CDR1 MNHNY and CDR2 SVGAGI come from the germline V gene (reference sequence). This CDR3 has 17 amino acids.

The chain couples TRBV6-6 to TRBJ2-5, with 15 bases identical to TRBD2. The sequencing sample was made of peripheral blood. This TCR was recovered from a woman between 55 and 75 years old with COVID-19, enrolled during active disease. In nucleotides, the CDR3 is TGTGCCAGCAGTCTTGGGACTAGCGGGGGGTACCAAGAGACCCAGTACTTC. Protein sequence: CASSLGTSGGYQETQYF.